A selection of T cell receptor beta chains follows, all from one sample in a study of T cell responses to AZD1222 COVID-19 vaccine. Assay used: immunoSEQ multiplex PCR; TCRdb lists only in-frame clones, some missing. Counted here are around 99,000 clones, roughly 84% occurring once; the ten biggest clones make up roughly 18%. The input for sequencing was peripheral blood, taken on day 0 of AZD1222 vaccination. These receptors came from an adult in good health. CDR3s leave out the opening cysteine and the closing phenylalanine or tryptophan.

V: TRBV6-4
J: TRBJ1-2
CDR3: ASSDSSLASGYT

V: TRBV29-1
J: TRBJ1-2
CDR3: SVVDRRQHT

V: TRBV3-1/TRBV3-2
J: TRBJ1-3
CDR3: ASSPRGRGGTVGNTIY

V: TRBV19
J: TRBJ2-1
CDR3: ASSIEGRSYNEQF

V: TRBV19
J: TRBJ1-2
CDR3: ASSITGVKNYGYT

V: TRBV19
J: TRBJ1-5
CDR3: ASSIVRGNQPQH

V: TRBV7-2
J: TRBJ2-7
CDR3: ASHQDSLNYEQY

V: TRBV10-3
J: TRBJ1-3
CDR3: AISLTPEGGNTIY

V: TRBV7-8
J: TRBJ2-1
CDR3: ASSPRAGVQF

V: TRBV2
J: TRBJ1-6
CDR3: ASRMGVGSPLH

V: TRBV29-1
J: TRBJ2-1
CDR3: SVDVSGSRGEQF

V: TRBV7-2
J: TRBJ2-1
CDR3: ASSLIRARGNEQF

V: TRBV2
J: TRBJ1-6
CDR3: ASSDPDGGGNSPLH

V: TRBV11-1
J: TRBJ1-3
CDR3: ASSLVRSGNTIY

V: TRBV11-3
J: TRBJ2-1
CDR3: ASSYSGGSGRGEQF

V: TRBV15
J: TRBJ2-2
CDR3: ATSKQGSGELF

V: TRBV28
J: TRBJ1-4
CDR3: ASNQPGRGRHEKLF

V: TRBV30
J: TRBJ1-2
CDR3: AWSGSRTGYGYT

V: TRBV24-1
J: TRBJ1-4
CDR3: ATSDTQPWGEKLF

V: TRBV3-1/TRBV3-2
J: TRBJ2-1
CDR3: ASSPIASGYNEQF

V: TRBV2
J: TRBJ1-3
CDR3: ASSERGKGNTIY

V: TRBV7-2
J: TRBJ2-7
CDR3: ASSTAHEQY

V: TRBV7-2
J: TRBJ2-3
CDR3: ASSPPNLDGDTQY

V: TRBV15
J: TRBJ1-5
CDR3: ATSRDIRQPQH